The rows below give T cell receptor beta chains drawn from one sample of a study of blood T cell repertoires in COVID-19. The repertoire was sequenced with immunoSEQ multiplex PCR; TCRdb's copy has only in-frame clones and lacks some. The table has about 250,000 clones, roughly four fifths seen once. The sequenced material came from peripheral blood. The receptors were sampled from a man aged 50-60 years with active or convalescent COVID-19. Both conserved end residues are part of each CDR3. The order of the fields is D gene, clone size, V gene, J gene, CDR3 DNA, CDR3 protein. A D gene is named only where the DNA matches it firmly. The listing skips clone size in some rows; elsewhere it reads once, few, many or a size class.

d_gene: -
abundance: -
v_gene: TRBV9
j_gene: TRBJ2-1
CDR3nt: TGTGCCAGCAGCGGCAGGGATTATGAGCAGTTCTTC
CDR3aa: CASSGRDYEQFF

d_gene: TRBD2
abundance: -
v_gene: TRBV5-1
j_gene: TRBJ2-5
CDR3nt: TGCGCCAGCGGGCCGGGACTAGCGGTCCAAGAGACCCAGTACTTC
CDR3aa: CASGPGLAVQETQYF

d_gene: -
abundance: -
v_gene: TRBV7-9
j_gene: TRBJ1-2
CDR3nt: TGTGCCACCCCACGCCCGGACATGGACAGATATGGCTACACCTTC
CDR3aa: CATPRPDMDRYGYTF

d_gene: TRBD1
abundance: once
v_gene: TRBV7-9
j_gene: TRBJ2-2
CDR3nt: TGTGCCAGCAGCCAAGGGGACAGGGCCACCGGGGAGCTGTTTTTT
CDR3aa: CASSQGDRATGELFF

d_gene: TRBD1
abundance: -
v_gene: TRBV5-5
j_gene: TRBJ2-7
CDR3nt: TGTGCCAGCAGTTTCATCCCGGGACAGGGCTACGAGCAGTACTTC
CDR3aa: CASSFIPGQGYEQYF

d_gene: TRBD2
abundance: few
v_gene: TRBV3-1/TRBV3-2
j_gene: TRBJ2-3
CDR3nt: TGTGCCAGCAGCCAAGTAGCGGGGGGGCCGCAGTATTTT
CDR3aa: CASSQVAGGPQYF

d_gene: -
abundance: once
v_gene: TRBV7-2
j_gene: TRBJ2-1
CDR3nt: TGTGCCAGCAGCCACGCGGTCCGGAACAATGAGCAGTTCTTC
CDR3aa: CASSHAVRNNEQFF

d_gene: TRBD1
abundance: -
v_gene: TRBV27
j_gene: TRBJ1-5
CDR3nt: TGTGCCAGCCGGACAGGGGGCGATCAGCCCCAGCATTTT
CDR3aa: CASRTGGDQPQHF

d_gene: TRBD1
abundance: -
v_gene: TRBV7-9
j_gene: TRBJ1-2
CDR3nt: TGTGCCAGCAGCCCCAAACTGGGGGACAGGGGGCGCGAAGCTGGTGGCTACACCTTC
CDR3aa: CASSPKLGDRGREAGGYTF

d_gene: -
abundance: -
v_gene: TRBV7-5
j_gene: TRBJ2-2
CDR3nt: TGTGTCAGAAGCCCCGAAAGACAGGGGGCGCGGACCGGGGAGCTGTTTTTT
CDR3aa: CVRSPERQGARTGELFF

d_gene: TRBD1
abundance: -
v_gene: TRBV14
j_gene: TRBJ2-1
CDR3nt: TGTGCCAGCAGCCAAAACCTGAGACAGGGCAATGAGCAGTTCTTC
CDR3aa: CASSQNLRQGNEQFF

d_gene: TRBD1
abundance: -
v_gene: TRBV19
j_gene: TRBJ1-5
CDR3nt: TGTGCCAGTAGCGCCGGGACAGGGACACAAGGCAATCAGCCCCAGCATTTT
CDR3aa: CASSAGTGTQGNQPQHF

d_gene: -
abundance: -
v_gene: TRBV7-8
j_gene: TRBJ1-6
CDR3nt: TGTGCCAGCAGCTTCACTAGTGGACGGGATTCACCCCTCCACTTT
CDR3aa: CASSFTSGRDSPLHF

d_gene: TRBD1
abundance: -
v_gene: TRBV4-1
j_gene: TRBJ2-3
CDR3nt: TGCGCCAGCAGCCAGCCCGGGACAGGGACAGGTAGAGATACGCAGTATTTT
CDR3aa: CASSQPGTGTGRDTQYF

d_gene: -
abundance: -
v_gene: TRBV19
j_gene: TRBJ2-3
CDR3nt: TGTGCCAGTAGTACCCGGACAGACACAGATACGCAGTATTTT
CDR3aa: CASSTRTDTDTQYF

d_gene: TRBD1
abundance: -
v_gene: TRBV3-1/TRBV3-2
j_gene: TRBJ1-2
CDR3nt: TGTGCCAGCAGCCAAAGGGACAGGGGGAGTATCTATGGCTACACCTTC
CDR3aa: CASSQRDRGSIYGYTF

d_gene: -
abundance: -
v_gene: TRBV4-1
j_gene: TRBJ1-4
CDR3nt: TGCGCCAGCAGCCAGTTGGGCCTTCGCGGGGAAAAACTGTTTTTT
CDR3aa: CASSQLGLRGEKLFF

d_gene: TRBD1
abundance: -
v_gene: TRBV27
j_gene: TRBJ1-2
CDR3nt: TGTGCCAGCAGTTTAAGACCGGGACAGGGGGCGTATGGCTACACCTTC
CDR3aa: CASSLRPGQGAYGYTF

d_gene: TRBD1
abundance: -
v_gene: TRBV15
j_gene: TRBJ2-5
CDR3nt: TGTGCCATATCATCCGGGACAGGGCAAGAGACCCAGTACTTC
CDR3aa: CAISSGTGQETQYF

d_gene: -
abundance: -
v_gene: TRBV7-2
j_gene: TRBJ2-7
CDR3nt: TGTGCCAGCAGCTTATATGGGGGACTCTACGAGCAGTACTTC
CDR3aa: CASSLYGGLYEQYF

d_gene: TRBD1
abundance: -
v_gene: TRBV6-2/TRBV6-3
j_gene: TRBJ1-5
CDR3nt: TGTGCCAGCAGTTACAGGACAGGGGGCGAAACCCCCCAGCATTTT
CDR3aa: CASSYRTGGETPQHF

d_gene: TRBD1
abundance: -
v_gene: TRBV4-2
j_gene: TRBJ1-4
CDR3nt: TGTGCCAGCAGCCAAGGGGGACAGGAGGAGGGGGTAAAACTGTTTTTT
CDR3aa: CASSQGGQEEGVKLFF

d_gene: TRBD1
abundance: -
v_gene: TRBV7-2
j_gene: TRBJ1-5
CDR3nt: TGTGCCAGCAGCTTAGCGGGACAGGGTGTTGGGCAGCCCCAGCATTTT
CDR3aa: CASSLAGQGVGQPQHF

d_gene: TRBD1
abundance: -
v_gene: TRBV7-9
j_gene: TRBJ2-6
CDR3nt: TGTGCCAGCAGCTTAGTGGGGACAGGGGGACCTGGGGCCAACGTCCTGACTTTC
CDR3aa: CASSLVGTGGPGANVLTF

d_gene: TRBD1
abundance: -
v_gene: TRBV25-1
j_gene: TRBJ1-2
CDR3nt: TGTGCCAGCAGTAGGGCAGGGGGCTATGGCTACACCTTC
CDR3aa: CASSRAGGYGYTF

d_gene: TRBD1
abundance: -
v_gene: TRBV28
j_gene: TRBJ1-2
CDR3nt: TGTGCCAGCAGCTCGACAGGGGATGTATTCGGTGGCTACACCTTC
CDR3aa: CASSSTGDVFGGYTF

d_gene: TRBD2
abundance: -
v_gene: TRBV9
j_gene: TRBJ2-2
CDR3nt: TGTGCCAGCAGCGTAGACGTCAGACTAACTAGCGTTGGGGCCCCCGGGGAGCTGTTTTTT
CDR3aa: CASSVDVRLTSVGAPGELFF

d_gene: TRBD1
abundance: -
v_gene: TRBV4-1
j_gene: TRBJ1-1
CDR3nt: TGCGCCAGCAGCGAAGGGGGCCGTCAAACTGAAGCTTTCTTT
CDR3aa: CASSEGGRQTEAFF

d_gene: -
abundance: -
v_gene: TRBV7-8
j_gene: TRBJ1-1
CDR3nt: TGTGCCAGCAGCTTAGCGCCAAGGGGGGGGACTGAAGCTTTCTTT
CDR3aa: CASSLAPRGGTEAFF

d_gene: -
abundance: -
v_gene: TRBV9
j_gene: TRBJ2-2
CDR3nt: TGTGCCAGCAGCGTAGCCCAGGCGACCGGGGAGCTGTTTTTT
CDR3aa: CASSVAQATGELFF

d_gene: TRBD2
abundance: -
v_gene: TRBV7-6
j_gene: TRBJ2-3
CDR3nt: TGTGCCAGCAGCCCAGACGCGGGGGGCGGCACAGATACGCAGTATTTT
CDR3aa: CASSPDAGGGTDTQYF

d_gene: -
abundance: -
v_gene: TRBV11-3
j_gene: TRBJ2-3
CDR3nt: TGTGCCAGCAGCTTAAGAGGAGCGGCAGATACGCAGTATTTT
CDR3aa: CASSLRGAADTQYF

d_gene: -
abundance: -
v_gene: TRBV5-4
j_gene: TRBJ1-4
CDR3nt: TGTGCCAGCAGCTTACTGGGGGCTGAAAAACTGTTTTTT
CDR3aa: CASSLLGAEKLFF

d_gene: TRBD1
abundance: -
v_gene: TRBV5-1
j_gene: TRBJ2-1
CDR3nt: TGCGCCAGCAGCCGGACAGGGGCCCTCTACAATGAGCAGTTCTTC
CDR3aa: CASSRTGALYNEQFF

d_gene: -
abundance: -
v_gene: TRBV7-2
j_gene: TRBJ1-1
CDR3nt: TGTGCCAGCAGCTCCCCCGGCGGTTCAAACATTGCTTTCTTT
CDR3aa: CASSSPGGSNIAFF

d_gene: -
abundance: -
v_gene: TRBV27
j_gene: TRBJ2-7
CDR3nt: TGTGCCAGCAGGCCCTCTCAGGGGTTTCCCCACGAGCAGTACTTC
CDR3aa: CASRPSQGFPHEQYF

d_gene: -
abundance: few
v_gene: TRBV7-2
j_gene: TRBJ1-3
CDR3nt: TGTGCCAGCAGCTTATCGGCCAGGAGGACTGGAAACACCATATATTTT
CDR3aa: CASSLSARRTGNTIYF

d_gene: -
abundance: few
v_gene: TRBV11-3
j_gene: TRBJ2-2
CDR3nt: TGTGCCAGCAGCTTAGGAAGCGCGGCAGGGGAAACCGGGGAGCTGTTTTTT
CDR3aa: CASSLGSAAGETGELFF

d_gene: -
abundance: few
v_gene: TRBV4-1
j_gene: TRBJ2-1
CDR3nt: TGCGCCAGCAGCCGAGCTGGGGCCGTAAGCTCCTACAATGAGCAGTTCTTC
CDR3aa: CASSRAGAVSSYNEQFF

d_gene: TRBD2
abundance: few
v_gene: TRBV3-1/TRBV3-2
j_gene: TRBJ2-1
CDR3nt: TGTGCCAGCAGTCCCTTAGGGACTAGCGGGGGAGAGCAGTTCTTC
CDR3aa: CASSPLGTSGGEQFF

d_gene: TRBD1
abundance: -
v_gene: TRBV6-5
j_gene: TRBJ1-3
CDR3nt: TGTGCCAGCAGTCCCACAGGGGCTGGAAACACCATATATTTT
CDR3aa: CASSPTGAGNTIYF

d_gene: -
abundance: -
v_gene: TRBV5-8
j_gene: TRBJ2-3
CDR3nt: TGTGCCAGCAGCTTGGGGGGGGGCCGGGGAGATACGCAGTATTTT
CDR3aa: CASSLGGGRGDTQYF

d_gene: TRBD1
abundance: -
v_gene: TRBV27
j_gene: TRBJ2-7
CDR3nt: TGTGCCAGCTATGGACCGGGACAGGGGGGTTCCGAGCAGTACTTC
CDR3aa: CASYGPGQGGSEQYF

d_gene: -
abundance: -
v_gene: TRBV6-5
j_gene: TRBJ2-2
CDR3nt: TGTGCCAGCAGGGCCGTTGGGCCCGGGGAGCTGTTTTTT
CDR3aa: CASRAVGPGELFF

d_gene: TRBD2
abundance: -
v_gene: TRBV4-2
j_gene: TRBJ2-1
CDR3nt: TGTGCCAGCAGCCTAGCGGGGGGTCTTAATGAGCAGTTCTTC
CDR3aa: CASSLAGGLNEQFF

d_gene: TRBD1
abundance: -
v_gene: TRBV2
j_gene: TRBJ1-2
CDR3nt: TGTGCCAGACAGACAGGGGCCAACTATGGCTACACCTTC
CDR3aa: CARQTGANYGYTF

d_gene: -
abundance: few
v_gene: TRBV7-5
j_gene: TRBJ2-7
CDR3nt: TGTGTCAGAAGCTTAGCGGACCCGGGGTATCCCTACGAGCAGTACTTC
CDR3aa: CVRSLADPGYPYEQYF

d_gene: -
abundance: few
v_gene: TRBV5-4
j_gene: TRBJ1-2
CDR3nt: TGTGCCAGCAGCCGGGGGGGGACTCAAGAGGGCTATGGCTACACCTTC
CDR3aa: CASSRGGTQEGYGYTF

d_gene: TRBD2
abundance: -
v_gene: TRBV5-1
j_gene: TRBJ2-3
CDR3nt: TGCGCCAGCAGCCCCGGACTAGCGGGGGGCCTCGAGAGCACAGATACGCAGTATTTT
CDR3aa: CASSPGLAGGLESTDTQYF

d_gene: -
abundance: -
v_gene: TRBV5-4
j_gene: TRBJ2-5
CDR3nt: TGTGCCAGCGGGGGCTCAGGGGAGACCCAGTACTTC
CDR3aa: CASGGSGETQYF

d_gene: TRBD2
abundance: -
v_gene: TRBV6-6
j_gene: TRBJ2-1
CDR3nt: TGTGCCAGCAGTCAGAGCGGGGCACAAAACGGTGGGCAGTTCTTC
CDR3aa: CASSQSGAQNGGQFF

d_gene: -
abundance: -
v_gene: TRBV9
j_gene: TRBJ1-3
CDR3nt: TGTGCCAGCAGCGTAGATGGCGGCTCTGGAAACACCATATATTTT
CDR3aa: CASSVDGGSGNTIYF

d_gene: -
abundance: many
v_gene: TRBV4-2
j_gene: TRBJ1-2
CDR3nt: TGTGCCAGCAGCCAAGATCTCCGGGGATCAGCTGGCTACACCTTC
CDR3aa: CASSQDLRGSAGYTF

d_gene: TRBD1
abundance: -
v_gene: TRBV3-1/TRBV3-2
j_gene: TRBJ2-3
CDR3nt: TGTGCCAGCAGCCTGGGACAGCCGGTGGCAGATACGCAGTATTTT
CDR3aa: CASSLGQPVADTQYF

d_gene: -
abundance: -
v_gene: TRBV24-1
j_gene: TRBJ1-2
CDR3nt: TGTGCCACCAGTGATTCCCAGGGTGTGGGGGGCTACACCTTC
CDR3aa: CATSDSQGVGGYTF

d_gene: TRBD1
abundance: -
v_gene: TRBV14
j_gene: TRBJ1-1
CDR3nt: TGTGCCAGCGGACCGGACAGGGGGACCTTGAACACTGAAGCTTTCTTT
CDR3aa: CASGPDRGTLNTEAFF

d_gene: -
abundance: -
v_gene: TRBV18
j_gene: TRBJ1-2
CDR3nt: TGTGCCAGCTCACCACCCTCCTGGCCTGGCTACACCTTC
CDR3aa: CASSPPSWPGYTF

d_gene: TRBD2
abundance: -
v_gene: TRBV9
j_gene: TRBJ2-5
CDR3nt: TGTGCCAGCAGCGTACTGAGTAGCGGGGGACAAGAGACCCAGTACTTC
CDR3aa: CASSVLSSGGQETQYF